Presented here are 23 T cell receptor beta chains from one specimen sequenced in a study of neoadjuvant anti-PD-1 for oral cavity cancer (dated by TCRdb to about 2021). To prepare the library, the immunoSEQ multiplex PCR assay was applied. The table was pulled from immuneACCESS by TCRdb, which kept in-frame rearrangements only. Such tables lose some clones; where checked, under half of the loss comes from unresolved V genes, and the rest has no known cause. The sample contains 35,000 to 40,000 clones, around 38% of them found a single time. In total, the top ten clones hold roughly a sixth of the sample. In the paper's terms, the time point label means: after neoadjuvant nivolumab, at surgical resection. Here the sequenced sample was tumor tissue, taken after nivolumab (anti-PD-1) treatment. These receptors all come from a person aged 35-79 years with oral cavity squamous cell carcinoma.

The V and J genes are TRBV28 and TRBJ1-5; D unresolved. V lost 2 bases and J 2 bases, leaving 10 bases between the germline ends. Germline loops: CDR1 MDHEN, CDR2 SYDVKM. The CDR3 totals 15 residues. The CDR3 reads CASSLNGPGNQPQHF. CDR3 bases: TGTGCCAGCAGTTTAAACGGCCCAGGCAATCAGCCCCAGCATTTT.

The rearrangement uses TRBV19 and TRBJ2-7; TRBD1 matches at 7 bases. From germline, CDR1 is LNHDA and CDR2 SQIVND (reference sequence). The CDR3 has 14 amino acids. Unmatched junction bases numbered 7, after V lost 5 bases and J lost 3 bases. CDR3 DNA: TGTGCCAGTAGTCTGAGACAGGGATACTACGAGCAGTACTTC. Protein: CASSLRQGYYEQYF.

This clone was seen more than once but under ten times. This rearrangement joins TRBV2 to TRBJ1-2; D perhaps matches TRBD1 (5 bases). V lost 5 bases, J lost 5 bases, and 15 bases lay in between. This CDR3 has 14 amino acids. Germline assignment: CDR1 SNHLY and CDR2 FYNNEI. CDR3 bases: TGTGCCAGCAGTAAGGAAGGGGAGCAGTATGGCTACACCTTC. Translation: CASSKEGEQYGYTF.

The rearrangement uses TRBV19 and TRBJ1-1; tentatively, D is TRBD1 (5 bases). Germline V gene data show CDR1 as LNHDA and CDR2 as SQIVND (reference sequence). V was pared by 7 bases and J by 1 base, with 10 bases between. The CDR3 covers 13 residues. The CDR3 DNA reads TGTGCCAGTACGGGCAGGGCGAACACTGAAGCTTTCTTT. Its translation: CASTGRANTEAFF.

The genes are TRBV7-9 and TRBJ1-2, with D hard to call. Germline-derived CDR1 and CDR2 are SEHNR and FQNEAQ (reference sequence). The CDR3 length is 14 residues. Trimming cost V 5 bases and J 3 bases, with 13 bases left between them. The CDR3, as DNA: TGTGCCAGCAGCCCACCGGCAGTTTACTATGGCTACACCTTC. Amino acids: CASSPPAVYYGYTF.

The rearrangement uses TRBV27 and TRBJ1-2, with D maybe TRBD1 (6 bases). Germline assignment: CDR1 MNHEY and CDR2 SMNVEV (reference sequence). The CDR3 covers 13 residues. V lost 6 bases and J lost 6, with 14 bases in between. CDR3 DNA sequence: TGTGCCAGCAGCATCCGAGGGGGGGATGGCTACACCTTC. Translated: CASSIRGGDGYTF.

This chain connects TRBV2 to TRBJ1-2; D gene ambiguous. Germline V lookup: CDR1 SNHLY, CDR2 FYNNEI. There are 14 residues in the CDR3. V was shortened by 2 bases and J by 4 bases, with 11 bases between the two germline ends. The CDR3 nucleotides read TGTGCCAGCAGTGAATCATCAGCGATCTATGGCTACACCTTC. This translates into CASSESSAIYGYTF.

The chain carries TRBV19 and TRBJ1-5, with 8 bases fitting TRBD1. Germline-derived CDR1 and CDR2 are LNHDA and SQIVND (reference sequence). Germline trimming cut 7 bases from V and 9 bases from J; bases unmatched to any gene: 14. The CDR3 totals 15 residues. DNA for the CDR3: TGTGCCAGTAATTCAGACGGGACAGGAGTTTGGCCCCAGCATTTT. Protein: CASNSDGTGVWPQHF. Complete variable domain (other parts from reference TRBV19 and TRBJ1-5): DGGITQSPKYLFRKEGQNVTLSCEQNLNHDAMYWYRQDPGQGLRLIYYSQIVNDFQKGDIAEGYSVSREKKESFPLTVTSAQKNPTAFYLCASNSDGTGVWPQHFGDGTRLSIL.

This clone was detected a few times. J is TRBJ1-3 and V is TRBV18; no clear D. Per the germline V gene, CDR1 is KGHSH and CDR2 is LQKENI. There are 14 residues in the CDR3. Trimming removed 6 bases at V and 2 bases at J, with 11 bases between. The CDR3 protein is CASSSSSTGNTIYF. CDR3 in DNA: TGTGCCAGCTCGTCAAGTAGTACTGGAAACACCATATATTTT.

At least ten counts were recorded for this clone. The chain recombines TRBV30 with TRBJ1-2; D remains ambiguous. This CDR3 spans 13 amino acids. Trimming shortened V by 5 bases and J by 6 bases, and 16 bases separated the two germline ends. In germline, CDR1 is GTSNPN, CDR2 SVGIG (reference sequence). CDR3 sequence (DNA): TGTGCCTGGTTCGAGGGTCGCCTAGATGGCTACACCTTC. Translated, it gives CAWFEGRLDGYTF.

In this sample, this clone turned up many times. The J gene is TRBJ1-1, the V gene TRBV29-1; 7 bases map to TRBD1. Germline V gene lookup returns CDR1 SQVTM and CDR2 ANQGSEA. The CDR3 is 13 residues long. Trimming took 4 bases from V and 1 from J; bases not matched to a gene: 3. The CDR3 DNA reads TGCAGCGTTGGTCGGGACAGGAACACTGAAGCTTTCTTT. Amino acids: CSVGRDRNTEAFF. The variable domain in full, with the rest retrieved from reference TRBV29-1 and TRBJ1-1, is SAVISQKPSRDICQRGTSLTIQCQVDSQVTMMFWYRQQPGQSLTLIATANQGSEATYESGFVIDKFPISRPNLTFSTLTVSNMSPEDSSIYLCSVGRDRNTEAFFGQGTRLTVV.

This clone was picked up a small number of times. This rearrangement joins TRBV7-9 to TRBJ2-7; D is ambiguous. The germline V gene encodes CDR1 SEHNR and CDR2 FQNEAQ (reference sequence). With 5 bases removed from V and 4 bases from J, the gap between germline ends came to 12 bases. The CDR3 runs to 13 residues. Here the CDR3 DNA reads TGTGCCAGCAGCAATAGACAAGAATACGAGCAGTACTTC. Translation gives CASSNRQEYEQYF.

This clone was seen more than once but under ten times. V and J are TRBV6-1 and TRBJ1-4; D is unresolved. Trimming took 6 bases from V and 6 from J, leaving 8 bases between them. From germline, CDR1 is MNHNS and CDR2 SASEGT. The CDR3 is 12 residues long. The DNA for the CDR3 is TGTGCCAGCAGCCGGGGATATGAAAAACTGTTTTTT. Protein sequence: CASSRGYEKLFF.

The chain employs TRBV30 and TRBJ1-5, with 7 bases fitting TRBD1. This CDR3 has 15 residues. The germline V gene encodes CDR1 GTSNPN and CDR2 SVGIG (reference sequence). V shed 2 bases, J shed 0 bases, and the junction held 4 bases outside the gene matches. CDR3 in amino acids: CAWSHRGGSNQPQHF. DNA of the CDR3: TGTGCCTGGAGTCACAGGGGTGGTAGCAATCAGCCCCAGCATTTT. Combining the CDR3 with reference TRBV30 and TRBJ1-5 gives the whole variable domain SQTIHQWPATLVQPVGSPLSLECTVEGTSNPNLYWYRQAAGRGLQLLFYSVGIGQISSEVPQNLSASRPQDRQFILSSKKLLLSDSGFYLCAWSHRGGSNQPQHFGDGTRLSIL.

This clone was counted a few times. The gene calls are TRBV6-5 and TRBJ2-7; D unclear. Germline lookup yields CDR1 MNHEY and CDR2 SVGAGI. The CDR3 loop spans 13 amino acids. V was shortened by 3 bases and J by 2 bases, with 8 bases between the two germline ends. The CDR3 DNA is TGTGCCAGCAGTTATGGGCAGACCTACGAGCAGTACTTC. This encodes CASSYGQTYEQYF.

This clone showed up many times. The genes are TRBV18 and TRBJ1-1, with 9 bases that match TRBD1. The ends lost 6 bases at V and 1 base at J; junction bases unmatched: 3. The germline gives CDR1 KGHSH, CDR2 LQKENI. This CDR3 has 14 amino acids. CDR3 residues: CASSAGQGNTEAFF. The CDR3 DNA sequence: TGTGCCAGCTCGGCGGGACAGGGGAACACTGAAGCTTTCTTT. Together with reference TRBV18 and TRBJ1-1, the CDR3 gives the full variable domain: NAGVMQNPRHLVRRRGQEARLRCSPMKGHSHVYWYRQLPEEGLKFMVYLQKENIIDESGMPKERFSAEFPKEGPSILRIQQVVRGDSAAYFCASSAGQGNTEAFFGQGTRLTVV.

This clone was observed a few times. CDR3 protein: CASSQDMAGGEKLFF. CDR3 bases: TGCGCCAGCAGCCAAGATATGGCAGGAGGGGAAAAACTGTTTTTT. The J gene is TRBJ1-4, the V gene TRBV4-1; no clear D. The V gene lost 0 bases and the J gene lost 8 bases, with 13 bases spanning the gap. The CDR3 sequence is 15 residues long. The germline V gene has CDR1 MGHRA and CDR2 YSYEKL.

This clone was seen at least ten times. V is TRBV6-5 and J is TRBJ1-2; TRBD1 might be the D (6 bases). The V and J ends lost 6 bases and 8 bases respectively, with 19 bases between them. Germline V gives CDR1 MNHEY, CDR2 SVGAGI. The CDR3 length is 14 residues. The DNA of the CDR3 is TGTGCCAGCAGCCTCAGTGTCAGGGGACACGGCTACACCTTC. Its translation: CASSLSVRGHGYTF.

CDR3 amino acids: CASRPPWAPNEQFF. Here the CDR3 DNA reads TGCGCCAGTCGACCCCCTTGGGCCCCCAATGAGCAGTTCTTC. This rearrangement joins TRBV5-1 to TRBJ2-1; D is unclear. Germline-derived CDR1 and CDR2 are SGHRS and YFSETQ. Trimming cost V 8 bases and J 6 bases, with 18 bases left between them. There are 14 residues in the CDR3.

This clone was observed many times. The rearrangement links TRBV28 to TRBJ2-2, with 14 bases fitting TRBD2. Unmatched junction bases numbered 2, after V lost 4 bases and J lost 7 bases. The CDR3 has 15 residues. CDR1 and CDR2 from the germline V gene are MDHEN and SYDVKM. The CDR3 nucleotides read TGTGCCAGCAGTTCCGGACTAGCGGGAGGCGGGGAGCTGTTTTTT. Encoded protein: CASSSGLAGGGELFF.

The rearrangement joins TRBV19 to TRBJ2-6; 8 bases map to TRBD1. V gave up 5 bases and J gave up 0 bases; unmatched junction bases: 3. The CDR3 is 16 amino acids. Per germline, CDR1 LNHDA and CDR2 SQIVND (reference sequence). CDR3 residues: CASSAGQGSGANVLTF. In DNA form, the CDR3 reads TGTGCCAGTAGTGCCGGACAGGGCTCTGGGGCCAACGTCCTGACTTTC.

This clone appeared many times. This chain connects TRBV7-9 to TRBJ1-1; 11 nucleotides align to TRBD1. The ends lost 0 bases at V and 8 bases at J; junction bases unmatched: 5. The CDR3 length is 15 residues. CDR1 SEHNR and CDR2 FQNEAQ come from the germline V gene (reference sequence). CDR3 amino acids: CASSLARTGGREAFF. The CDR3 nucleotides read TGTGCCAGCAGCTTAGCACGGACAGGGGGCCGGGAAGCTTTCTTT.

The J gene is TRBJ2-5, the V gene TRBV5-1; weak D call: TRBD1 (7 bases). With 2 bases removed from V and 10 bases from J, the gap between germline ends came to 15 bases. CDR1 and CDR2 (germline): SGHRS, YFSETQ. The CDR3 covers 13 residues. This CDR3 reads CASSFHTGEDQYF. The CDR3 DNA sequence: TGCGCCAGCAGCTTTCACACAGGGGAGGACCAGTACTTC.